The next 10 T cell receptor beta chains were all read from a single sample in a study of blood T cell repertoires in COVID-19. Only in-frame clones appear in the TCRdb table, and some are missing; sequencing was by immunoSEQ multiplex PCR. Counted here are some 180,000 clones, around 90% occurring once; the ten biggest clones make up about 7%. The sequencing input was peripheral blood. The origin of the receptors is a man between 40 and 49 years old with acute or convalescent COVID-19.

This clone was seen only a few times. V gene TRBV25-1 combines with J gene TRBJ1-4; D unclear. Trimming left V 3 bases short and J 13 bases short, with 12 bases between. The CDR3 has 12 residues. Germline V gene data show CDR1 as MGHDK and CDR2 as SYGVNS. The CDR3 DNA follows: TGTGCCAGCAGTGAGAGAACGGGGAGACTGTTTTTT. Translated, it gives CASSERTGRLFF.

The rearrangement links TRBV19 to TRBJ1-5; 8 bases agree with TRBD1. This CDR3 is 16 amino acids long. Trimming at V came to 4 bases and at J to 2 bases, leaving 7 bases not matched to a gene. Per germline, CDR1 LNHDA and CDR2 SQIVND (reference sequence). This chain's CDR3 is CASSTTGVRGNQPQHF. The CDR3 nucleotides are TGTGCCAGTAGTACGACAGGGGTTAGAGGCAATCAGCCCCAGCATTTT.

The V call is TRBV6-5, the J call TRBJ2-2, with TRBD2 matching over 12 bases. The V gene's germline CDR1 is MNHEY and CDR2 SVGAGI. The ends lost 5 bases at V and 6 bases at J; junction bases unmatched: 4. The CDR3 covers 15 residues. The CDR3 sequence: CASSLAGGPSGELFF. The DNA for the CDR3 is TGTGCCAGCAGTCTAGCGGGGGGGCCGTCCGGGGAGCTGTTTTTT.

The chain has TRBV7-9 and TRBJ1-5; D is perhaps TRBD1 (5 bases). Between the trimmed V and J ends, which lost 5 bases and 0 bases, there was a span of 8 bases. Germline V lookup: CDR1 SEHNR, CDR2 FQNEAQ (reference sequence). The CDR3 has 14 residues. DNA of the CDR3: TGTGCCAGCAGCCCCAGGGATAGCAATCAGCCCCAGCATTTT. Translated, it gives CASSPRDSNQPQHF. Complete variable domain (other parts from reference TRBV7-9 and TRBJ1-5): DTGVSQNPRHKITKRGQNVTFRCDPISEHNRLYWYRQTLGQGPEFLTYFQNEAQLEKSRLLSDRFSAERPKGSFSTLEIQRTEQGDSAMYLCASSPRDSNQPQHFGDGTRLSIL.

A remark on this clone: In the same sample, other DNA sequences code for this CDR3. This chain connects TRBV5-1 to TRBJ2-7, with 7 nucleotides matching TRBD2. With V trimmed by 2 bases and J by 2 bases, 4 bases remained unmatched. Germline lookup yields CDR1 SGHRS and CDR2 YFSETQ. The CDR3 runs 14 residues. DNA of the CDR3: TGCGCCAGCAGCTTACGGGGGGTCCCCTACGAGCAGTACTTC. Its translation: CASSLRGVPYEQYF.

This chain connects TRBV11-2 to TRBJ2-1; 10 nucleotides match TRBD2. The J segment lost 2 bases and the V segment lost 3 bases, leaving 7 bases of the junction unmatched. The CDR3 is 17 amino acids. In germline, CDR1 is SGHAT, CDR2 FQNNGV. This CDR3 reads CASSFRLLAGAYNEQFF. The CDR3 DNA reads TGTGCCAGCAGCTTCCGCCTTCTAGCGGGGGCCTACAATGAGCAGTTCTTC.

This sequence joins TRBV5-8 and TRBJ1-3, with D tentatively TRBD1 (6 bases). V dropped 1 base and J dropped 0 bases, with 8 bases sitting between them. CDR1 SGHTS and CDR2 YDEGEE come from the germline V gene. The CDR3 spans 15 residues. The CDR3 DNA follows: TGTGCCAGCAGCTTGCAGGGGAACTCTGGAAACACCATATATTTT. This encodes CASSLQGNSGNTIYF.

The chain joins TRBV24-1 to TRBJ2-2, with TRBD1 matching over 7 bases. V was pared by 4 bases and J by 6 bases, with 10 bases of the junction left unmatched. From germline, CDR1 is KGHDR and CDR2 SFDVKD. The CDR3 is 16 amino acids. Here the CDR3 reads CATSEDRLDGSGELFF. For the CDR3, the DNA is TGTGCCACCAGTGAGGACAGGCTCGACGGGTCCGGGGAGCTGTTTTTT.

This rearrangement joins TRBV5-1 to TRBJ2-2; TRBD2 matches at 12 bases. V gave up 4 bases and J gave up 5 bases; unmatched junction bases: 3. The CDR3 totals 15 residues. The germline gives CDR1 SGHRS, CDR2 YFSETQ. CDR3 nucleotides: TGCGCCAGCAGCCTAGCGGGGGGGCGGACCGGGGAGCTGTTTTTT. It yields the protein CASSLAGGRTGELFF.

The chain employs TRBV9 and TRBJ2-1, with a possible D match to TRBD2 (5 bases). Germline V gene sequence: CDR1 SGDLS, CDR2 YYNGEE. This CDR3 has 11 amino acids. The ends were cut back, 6 bases at V and 9 bases at J, with 10 bases in the middle. Here the CDR3 reads CASTFRGEQFF. DNA of the CDR3: TGTGCCAGCACCTTCCGGGGTGAGCAGTTCTTC.